Below are 21 T cell receptor beta chains sequenced from a single sample in a study of control samples from healthy donors and cancer patients (dated by TCRdb to the early 2020s). Receptors were amplified or captured by the immunoSEQ multiplex PCR assay. Entries here come from immuneACCESS through TCRdb and include only in-frame sequences with V and J called. Some clones fail to appear in such tables; in the studies checked, an unresolved V gene covers under half of the shortfall, and the cause of the remainder is unknown. Recorded for this sample are more than 100,000 clones; approximately 90% of them occurred a single time. The ten top clones hold more than 6.5% of the sample. Material for sequencing was blood. The receptors were gathered from a man between 18 and 29 years old in good health.

J is TRBJ2-5 and V is TRBV3-1 (or the pseudogene TRBV3-2); D unclear. The CDR3 contains 15 residues. Germline V CDR1 and CDR2: LGHDT, YNNKEL (reference sequence). Trimming stripped 0 bases from V and 2 bases from J, with 10 bases between. CDR3 coding DNA: TGTGCCAGCAGCCAAGATCCTCTGACGCAAGAGACCCAGTACTTC. Translation gives CASSQDPLTQETQYF.

V gene TRBV6-1 combines with J gene TRBJ1-5; D gene ambiguous. V lost 1 base and J 10 bases, leaving 2 bases between the germline ends. In germline, CDR1 is MNHNS, CDR2 SASEGT. This CDR3 comprises 10 residues. CDR3 amino acids: CASSEEPQHF. CDR3 in DNA: TGTGCCAGCAGTGAAGAACCCCAGCATTTT.

This clone was recorded only once. The chain employs TRBV30 and TRBJ1-5; no clear D gene. V gave up 6 bases and J gave up 6 bases, with 15 bases separating them. Looked up from germline, CDR1 is GTSNPN and CDR2 is SVGIG (reference sequence). The CDR3 contains 13 residues. CDR3 DNA: TGTGCCTGCCACCCCGGTTACGGTCAGCCCCAGCATTTT. Translation: CACHPGYGQPQHF.

V is TRBV5-5 and J is TRBJ1-1; unclear D gene. The CDR3 contains 15 residues. V lost 4 bases to trimming and J lost 2 bases, with 15 bases between them. Germline CDR1 and CDR2: SGHKS and YYEKEE (reference sequence). The CDR3 sequence is CASSPDGVGNTEAFF. DNA of the CDR3: TGTGCCAGCAGCCCTGACGGGGTAGGCAACACTGAAGCTTTCTTT.

The chain recombines TRBV14 with TRBJ2-1; 8 positions match TRBD2. Germline V gene data show CDR1 as SGHDN and CDR2 as FVKESK. V lost 4 bases to trimming and J lost 4 bases; unmatched junction nucleotides: 6. This CDR3 is 15 amino acids long. The CDR3 DNA sequence: TGTGCCAGCAGCCGATTAGCGGGGAGGTACAATGAGCAGTTCTTC. Translation gives CASSRLAGRYNEQFF.

V usage is TRBV28 and J usage is TRBJ2-7; a possible D gene is TRBD1 (6 bases). Trimming stripped 7 bases from V and 2 bases from J, with 15 bases between. The germline gives CDR1 MDHEN, CDR2 SYDVKM. The CDR3 contains 14 residues. The CDR3 coding sequence is TGTGCCAGCACCTTTATGACAGGTCCCTACGAGCAGTACTTC. It encodes CASTFMTGPYEQYF.

This sequence joins TRBV7-2 and TRBJ2-5, with no clear D. CDR3 length equals 14 residues. Trimming removed 1 base at V and 2 bases at J, with 8 bases between. Germline-derived CDR1 and CDR2 are SGHTA and FQGNSA. DNA for the CDR3: TGTGCCAGCAGCTTAGTCGGCAGACAAGAGACCCAGTACTTC. This translates into CASSLVGRQETQYF.

The chain carries TRBV27 and TRBJ2-3, with D possibly being TRBD1 or TRBD2 (5 bases each). CDR3 length: 13 residues. Germline CDR1 and CDR2: MNHEY and SMNVEV (reference sequence). The V end was cut by 4 bases, the J end by 0 bases, with 5 bases between. As DNA, the CDR3 is TGTGCCAGCAGTTGGGGGAGCACAGATACGCAGTATTTT. This gives the protein CASSWGSTDTQYF.

To note about this clone: Other DNA sequences in this specimen translate into the identical CDR3. The chain is built from TRBV4-1 and TRBJ2-1; 7 positions agree with TRBD2. CDR1 MGHRA and CDR2 YSYEKL come from the germline V gene. After removal of 2 bases from V and 4 bases from J, the junction contained 5 bases not matched to a gene. The CDR3 spans 15 residues. The CDR3 DNA reads as TGCGCCAGCAGCCAAACGGCTAGCGGTTACAATGAGCAGTTCTTC. Its protein is CASSQTASGYNEQFF.

V usage is TRBV10-2 and J usage is TRBJ1-1; D unclear. Germline assignment: CDR1 WSHSY and CDR2 SAAADI. The CDR3 totals 14 residues. V lost 1 base to trimming and J lost 2 bases, with 8 bases between them. CDR3 residues: CASSELRGNTEAFF. The DNA of the CDR3 is TGCGCCAGCAGTGAGTTGCGGGGAAACACTGAAGCTTTCTTT.

This CDR3 is CAWSGERGGLWINNEQFF. The CDR3 DNA reads TGTGCCTGGAGTGGGGAGCGGGGGGGCCTATGGATTAACAATGAGCAGTTCTTC. The chain recombines TRBV30 with TRBJ2-1, with 10 bases aligning to TRBD2. The CDR3 covers 18 residues. Germline V lookup: CDR1 GTSNPN, CDR2 SVGIG (reference sequence). V shed 1 base and J 5 bases; nucleotides not matched to a gene: 14.

CDR3 in amino acids: CASSFKGNTEAFF. The DNA for the CDR3 is TGTGCCAGCAGCTTTAAGGGGAACACTGAAGCTTTCTTT. The chain recombines TRBV7-9 with TRBJ1-1; D is ambiguous. Trimming removed 3 bases at V and 1 base at J, with 6 bases between. The germline gives CDR1 SEHNR, CDR2 FQNEAQ (reference sequence). The CDR3 is 13 residues long. The variable domain in full, with the rest retrieved from reference TRBV7-9 and TRBJ1-1, is DTGVSQNPRHKITKRGQNVTFRCDPISEHNRLYWYRQTLGQGPEFLTYFQNEAQLEKSRLLSDRFSAERPKGSFSTLEIQRTEQGDSAMYLCASSFKGNTEAFFGQGTRLTVV.

The chain has TRBV4-1 and TRBJ1-5; D possibly corresponds to TRBD1 (5 bases). V was cut by 4 bases and J by 1 base, with 11 bases left in between. The CDR3 runs 15 residues. CDR1 MGHRA and CDR2 YSYEKL come from the germline V gene. The CDR3 coding sequence is TGCGCCAGCAGCCGGACAACCGGGAGCAATCAGCCCCAGCATTTT. Amino acid sequence: CASSRTTGSNQPQHF.

The rearrangement uses TRBV11-2 and TRBJ2-7, with 14 bases fitting TRBD2. This CDR3 region has 15 residues. In germline, CDR1 is SGHAT, CDR2 FQNNGV. Germline trimming cut 4 bases from V and 10 bases from J; bases unmatched to any gene: 9. Here the CDR3 reads CASSSSGLAGAVQYF. CDR3 bases: TGTGCCAGCAGCTCTTCGGGACTAGCGGGGGCAGTCCAGTACTTC.

J is TRBJ1-2 and V is TRBV6-2 or TRBV6-3, with D maybe TRBD1 (6 bases). The CDR3 is 13 amino acids. Germline V CDR1 and CDR2: MNHEY, SVGEGT. V lost 4 bases and J 7 bases, leaving 13 bases between the germline ends. The chain's CDR3 is CASSSQGRSGYTF. The DNA of the CDR3 is TGTGCCAGCAGTTCACAGGGCCGGAGTGGCTACACCTTC.

The CDR3 nucleotides read TGTGCCAGCAGCAACGACAGGGTTTCATATGGCTACACCTTC. Protein: CASSNDRVSYGYTF. The chain employs TRBV5-4 and TRBJ1-2; 7 positions match TRBD1. J lost 5 bases, V lost 4 bases, and 8 bases had no gene match. The CDR3 sequence is 14 residues long. Germline CDR1 and CDR2: SGHNT and YYREEE (reference sequence).

This sequence joins TRBV19 and TRBJ1-5; D call uncertain. The CDR3 is 13 residues long. From germline, CDR1 is LNHDA and CDR2 SQIVND (reference sequence). The V end was cut by 0 bases, the J end by 5 bases, with 5 bases between. CDR3 sequence: CASSIESDQPQHF. CDR3 bases: TGTGCCAGTAGTATAGAATCCGATCAGCCCCAGCATTTT.

The chain uses TRBV27 and TRBJ1-1; possible D gene TRBD1, 6 bases. V was cut by 7 bases and J by 0 bases, with 15 bases left in between. The CDR3 is made up of 15 amino acids. Germline values: CDR1 MNHEY, CDR2 SMNVEV (reference sequence). CDR3 in DNA: TGTGCCAGCAAGAGGGGGGGTAACGTGAACACTGAAGCTTTCTTT. This codes for CASKRGGNVNTEAFF.

The count of this clone is one. CDR3 sequence (DNA): TGTGCCAGCAGCCAAAAGCAATCGGAACCGCAGGGCTACGAGCAGTACTTC. It yields the protein CASSQKQSEPQGYEQYF. V usage is TRBV3-1 (or the pseudogene TRBV3-2) and J usage is TRBJ2-7; a weak D match, TRBD1 (5 bases). Between the trimmed V and J ends, which lost 2 bases and 3 bases, there was a span of 20 bases. The CDR3 consists of 17 residues. Germline V gene sequence: CDR1 LGHDT, CDR2 YNNKEL (reference sequence).

The chain couples TRBV6-1 to TRBJ1-5; D ambiguous. The CDR3 runs 16 residues. CDR1 is MNHNS and CDR2 is SASEGT in the germline V gene. V lost 4 bases and J 0 bases, leaving 13 bases between the germline ends. CDR3: CASSGGHSYSNQPQHF. In DNA, the CDR3 is TGTGCCAGCAGTGGAGGCCATTCTTATAGCAATCAGCCCCAGCATTTT.

The V gene is TRBV13, the J gene TRBJ2-7, with 10 bases identical to TRBD2. V was pared by 4 bases and J by 2 bases, with 8 bases of the junction left unmatched. CDR3 length: 16 residues. CDR1 is PRHDT, CDR2 FYEKMQ, per germline (reference sequence). DNA of the CDR3: TGTGCCAGCAGCTATTTTAGCGGGGGGTCAACCTACGAGCAGTACTTC. It is translated as CASSYFSGGSTYEQYF.